This entry features one T cell receptor (beta chain) sequence. The entry originates in a study of T cell repertoires in cytomegalovirus infection. This CDR3 has 19 residues. Trimming at V came to 1 base and at J to 4 bases, leaving 15 bases not matched to a gene. The germline CDR1 and CDR2 sequences are MNHEY and SMNVEV (reference sequence). MiXCR, applied by TCRdb to the reads, yields one record per CDR3 protein. The profile covers 300,000 to 450,000 distinct CDR3 sequences, with about a sixth appearing a single time and approximately 8% taken by the ten largest. The sequenced sample consisted of PBMCs. This rearrangement joins TRBV27 to TRBJ2-1; 8 positions match TRBD1. The sequence was collected from a human donor in good health (CMV status not recorded). Some clones in this sample may be carry-over from other donors' samples. In DNA form, the CDR3 reads TGTGCCAGCAGTTTATACCCCCCATCAGCAGGGGGCTTATACAATGAGCAGTTCTTC. It is translated as CASSLYPPSAGGLYNEQFF.